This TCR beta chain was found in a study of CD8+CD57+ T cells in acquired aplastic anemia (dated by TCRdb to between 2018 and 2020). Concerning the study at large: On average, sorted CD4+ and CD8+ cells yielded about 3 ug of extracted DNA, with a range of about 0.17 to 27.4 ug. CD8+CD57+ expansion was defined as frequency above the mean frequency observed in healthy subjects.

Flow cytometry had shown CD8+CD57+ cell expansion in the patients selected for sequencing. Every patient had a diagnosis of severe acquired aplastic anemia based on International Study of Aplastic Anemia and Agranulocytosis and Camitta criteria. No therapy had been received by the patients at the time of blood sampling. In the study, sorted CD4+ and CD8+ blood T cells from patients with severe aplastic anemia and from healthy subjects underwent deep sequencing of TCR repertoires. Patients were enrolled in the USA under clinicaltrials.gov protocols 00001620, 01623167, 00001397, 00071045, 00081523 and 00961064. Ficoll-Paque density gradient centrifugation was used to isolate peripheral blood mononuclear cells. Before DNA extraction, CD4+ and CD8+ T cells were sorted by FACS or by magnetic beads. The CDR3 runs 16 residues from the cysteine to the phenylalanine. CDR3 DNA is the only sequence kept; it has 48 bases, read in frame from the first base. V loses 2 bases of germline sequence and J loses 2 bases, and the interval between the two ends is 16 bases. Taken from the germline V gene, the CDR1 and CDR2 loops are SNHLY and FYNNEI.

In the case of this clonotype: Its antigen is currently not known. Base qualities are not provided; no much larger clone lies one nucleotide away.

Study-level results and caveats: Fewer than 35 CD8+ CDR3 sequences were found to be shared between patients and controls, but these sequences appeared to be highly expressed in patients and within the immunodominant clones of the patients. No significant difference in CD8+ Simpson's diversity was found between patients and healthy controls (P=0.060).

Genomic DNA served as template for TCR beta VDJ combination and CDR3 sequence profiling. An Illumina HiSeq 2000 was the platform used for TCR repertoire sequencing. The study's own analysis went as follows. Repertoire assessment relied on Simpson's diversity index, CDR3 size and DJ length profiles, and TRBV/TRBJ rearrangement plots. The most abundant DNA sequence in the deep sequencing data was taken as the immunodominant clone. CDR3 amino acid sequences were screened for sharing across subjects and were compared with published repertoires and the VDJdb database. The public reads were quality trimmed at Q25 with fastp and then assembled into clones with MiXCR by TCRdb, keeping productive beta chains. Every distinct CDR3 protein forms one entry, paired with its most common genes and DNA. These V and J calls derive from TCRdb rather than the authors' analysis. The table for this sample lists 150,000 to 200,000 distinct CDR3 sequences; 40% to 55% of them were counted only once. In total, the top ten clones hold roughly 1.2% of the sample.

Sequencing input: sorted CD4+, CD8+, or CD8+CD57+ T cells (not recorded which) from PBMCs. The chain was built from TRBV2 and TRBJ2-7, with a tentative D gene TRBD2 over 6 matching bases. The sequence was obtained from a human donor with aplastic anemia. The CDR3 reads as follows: CASSEIAGLAAYEQYF. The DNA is TGTGCCAGCAGTGAAATCGCCGGGTTAGCGGCCTACGAGCAGTACTTC.